Below are 11 T cell receptor beta chains sequenced from a single sample in a study of T cell responses to AZD1222 COVID-19 vaccine. Clones were sequenced by immunoSEQ multiplex PCR, and TCRdb holds only the in-frame ones, with some missing. Among around 140,000 clones, almost 95% were seen once, and the ten largest hold roughly 3.6%. Specimen: peripheral blood, collected 28 days after the second AZD1222 dose. The origin of the receptors is an adult who received the AZD1222 COVID-19 vaccine.

The chain employs TRBV5-6 and TRBJ2-5; TRBD1 is a possible D gene (5 bases). Trimming shortened V by 1 base and J by 5 bases, and 18 bases separated the two germline ends. The germline gives CDR1 SGHDT, CDR2 YYEEEE. This CDR3 comprises 16 residues. The CDR3: CASSLRGLRVGETQYF. CDR3 sequence (DNA): TGTGCCAGCAGCTTGAGGGGCCTCCGAGTGGGTGAGACCCAGTACTTC. The whole variable domain, remainder taken from reference TRBV5-6 and TRBJ2-5, is DAGVTQSPTHLIKTRGQQVTLRCSPKSGHDTVSWYQQALGQGPQFIFQYYEEEERQRGNFPDRFSGHQFPNYSSELNVNALLLGDSALYLCASSLRGLRVGETQYFGPGTRLLVL.

Written as DNA, the CDR3 is TGTGCCAGCGCCGTCGGAGGGGTCAATGAGCAGTTCTTC. It is translated as CASAVGGVNEQFF. The chain carries TRBV7-3 and TRBJ2-1, with a possible D match to TRBD2 (6 bases). The CDR3 is made up of 13 amino acids. Per germline, CDR1 SGHTA and CDR2 FQGTGA. V was trimmed by 8 bases and J by 6 bases, leaving 14 bases between them.

The chain couples TRBV10-2 to TRBJ1-2; D gene ambiguous. V was clipped by 7 bases and J by 2 bases, with 8 bases between them. CDR3 size: 12 residues. CDR1 is WSHSY, CDR2 SAAADI, per germline. DNA for the CDR3: TGCGCCAGCACGAGAGGGAACTATGGCTACACCTTC. It translates to CASTRGNYGYTF.

This clone was seen a single time. V usage is TRBV7-2 and J usage is TRBJ1-2; D is unclear. The CDR3 totals 14 residues. Looked up from germline, CDR1 is SGHTA and CDR2 is FQGNSA. Trimming stripped 1 base from V and 1 base from J, with 7 bases between. The CDR3 DNA reads as TGTGCCAGCAGCTTAGGGGGAATTAACTATGGCTACACCTTC. It encodes CASSLGGINYGYTF.

The CDR3 region is CASNTKSGQGAYEQYF. Written as DNA, the CDR3 is TGTGCCAGCAATACGAAATCGGGACAGGGGGCTTACGAGCAGTACTTC. The V and J genes are TRBV28 and TRBJ2-7; 12 bases match TRBD1. The CDR3 runs 16 residues. Per germline, CDR1 MDHEN and CDR2 SYDVKM. Trimming removed 7 bases from V and 4 bases from J; junction bases left unmatched: 11.

This clone was observed a single time. The chain couples TRBV10-3 to TRBJ2-2; tentative D call: TRBD1 (6 bases). This CDR3 has 16 residues. Germline-derived CDR1 and CDR2 are ENHRY and SYGVKD. V lost 6 bases, J lost 0 bases, and 14 bases lay in between. The CDR3 protein is CAISAQGGPNTGELFF. The CDR3 nucleotides read TGTGCCATCAGCGCACAGGGCGGCCCGAACACCGGGGAGCTGTTTTTT.

The chain couples TRBV27 to TRBJ2-3, with D hard to call. Trimming removed 5 bases from V and 4 bases from J, with 13 bases in between. Germline V CDR1 and CDR2: MNHEY, SMNVEV (reference sequence). This CDR3 comprises 14 residues. CDR3 nucleotide sequence: TGTGCCAGCAGTCGCGGCCGGCGCCCAGATACGCAGTATTTT. Protein sequence: CASSRGRRPDTQYF.

This chain uses TRBV5-1 with TRBJ2-1; 9 positions match TRBD2. Germline values: CDR1 SGHRS, CDR2 YFSETQ. The CDR3 sequence is 16 residues long. Trimming took 4 bases from V and 2 from J; bases not matched to a gene: 7. In DNA, the CDR3 is TGCGCCAGCAGCCCACAAGCGGGAGGCCCCTACAATGAGCAGTTCTTC. It translates to CASSPQAGGPYNEQFF. The variable domain in full, completed from reference TRBV5-1 and TRBJ2-1, reads KAGVTQTPRYLIKTRGQQVTLSCSPISGHRSVSWYQQTPGQGLQFLFEYFSETQRNKGNFPGRFSGRQFSNSRSEMNVSTLELGDSALYLCASSPQAGGPYNEQFFGPGTRLTVL.

V and J are TRBV27 and TRBJ1-2; D remains unclear. The CDR3 runs to 13 residues. Germline assignment: CDR1 MNHEY and CDR2 SMNVEV (reference sequence). V lost 6 bases and J lost 2, with 10 bases in between. The CDR3 DNA follows: TGTGCCAGCAGCCCAGTCCCAAACTATGGCTACACCTTC. It specifies CASSPVPNYGYTF.

This clone has only one observation. The genes are TRBV6-2 or TRBV6-3 and TRBJ1-2; 8 positions match TRBD1. Losses at the gene ends were 2 bases for V and 4 bases for J; bases not matched to a gene: 15. There are 18 residues in the CDR3. The germline V gene encodes CDR1 MNHEY and CDR2 SVGEGT. The DNA for the CDR3 is TGTGCCAGCAGTTACGCCGGGCAGGGGGCCAAAGATCTCTATGGCTACACCTTC. Protein product: CASSYAGQGAKDLYGYTF.

Concerning this clone: Other DNA sequences in this sample translate to the same CDR3. This rearrangement joins TRBV5-1 to TRBJ2-5; 7 bases are a match to TRBD1. The V and J ends lost 0 bases and 2 bases, in that order; junction bases with no gene match: 1. Germline CDR1 reads SGHRS; CDR2 reads YFSETQ. The length of the CDR3 is 14 residues. In nucleotides, the CDR3 is TGCGCCAGCAGCTTGGGCAGGGGGCAAGAGACCCAGTACTTC. Protein: CASSLGRGQETQYF.